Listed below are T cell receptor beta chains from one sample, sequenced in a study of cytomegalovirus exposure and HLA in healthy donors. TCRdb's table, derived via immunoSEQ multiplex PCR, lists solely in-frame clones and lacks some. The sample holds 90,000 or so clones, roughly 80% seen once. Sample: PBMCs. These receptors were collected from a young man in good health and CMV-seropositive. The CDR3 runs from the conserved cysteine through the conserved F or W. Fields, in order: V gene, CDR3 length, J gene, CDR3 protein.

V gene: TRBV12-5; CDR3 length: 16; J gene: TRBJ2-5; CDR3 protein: CASGPLGTGGEETQYF
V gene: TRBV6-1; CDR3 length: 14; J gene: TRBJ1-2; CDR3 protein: CASRHTGGSYGYTF
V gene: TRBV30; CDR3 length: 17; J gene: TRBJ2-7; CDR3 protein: CAWSVLRTSGGAGEQYF
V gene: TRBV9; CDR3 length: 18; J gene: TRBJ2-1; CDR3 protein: CASSVADLGRGVSNEQFF
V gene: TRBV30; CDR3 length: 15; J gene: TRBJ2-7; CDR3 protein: CAWRQWAGGAYEQYF
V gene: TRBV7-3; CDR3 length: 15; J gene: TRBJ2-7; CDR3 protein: CASSLSGGVNYEQYF
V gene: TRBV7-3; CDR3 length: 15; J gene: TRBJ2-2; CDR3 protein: CASSREAVNTGELFF
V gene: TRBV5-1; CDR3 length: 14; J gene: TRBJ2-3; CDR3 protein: CASSYAGTGFGQYF
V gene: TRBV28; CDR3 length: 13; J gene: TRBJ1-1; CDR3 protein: CAASPGVNTEAFF
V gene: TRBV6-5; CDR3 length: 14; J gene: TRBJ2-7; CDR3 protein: CASSTGGWAYEQYF
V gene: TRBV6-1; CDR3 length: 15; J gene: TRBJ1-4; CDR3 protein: CASRKAGTGGEKLFF
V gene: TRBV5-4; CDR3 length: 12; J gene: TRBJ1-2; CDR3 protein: CASSSETERCTF
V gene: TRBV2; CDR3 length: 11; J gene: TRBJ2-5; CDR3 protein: CASRTQETQYF
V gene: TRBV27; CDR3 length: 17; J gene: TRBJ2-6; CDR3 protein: CASSLGQGVVGANVLTF
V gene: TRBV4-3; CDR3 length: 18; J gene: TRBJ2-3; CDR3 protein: CASSQGPTGTLGTDTQYF
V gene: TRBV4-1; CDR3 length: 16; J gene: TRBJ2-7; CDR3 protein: CASSQGTTGSSYEQYF
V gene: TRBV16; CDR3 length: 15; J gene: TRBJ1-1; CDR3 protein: CASSQSRTGNTEAFF
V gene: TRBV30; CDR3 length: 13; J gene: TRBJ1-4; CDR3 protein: CALRLTGNEKLFF
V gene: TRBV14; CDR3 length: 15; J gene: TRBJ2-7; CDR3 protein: CASSQALPRLGEQYF
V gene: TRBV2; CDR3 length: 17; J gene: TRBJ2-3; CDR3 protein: CASSEARTGYSSDTQYF
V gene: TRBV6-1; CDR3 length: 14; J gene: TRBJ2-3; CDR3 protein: CASTRVSSTDTQYF
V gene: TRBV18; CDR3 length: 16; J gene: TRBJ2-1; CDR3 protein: CASSPPGGGTYNEQFF
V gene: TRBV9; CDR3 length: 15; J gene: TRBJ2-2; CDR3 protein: CASSRSGGDPRELFF
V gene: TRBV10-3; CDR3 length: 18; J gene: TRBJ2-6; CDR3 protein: CAIRGDGAGGTGANVLTF
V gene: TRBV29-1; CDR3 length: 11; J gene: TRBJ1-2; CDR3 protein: CSVVGTYGYTF
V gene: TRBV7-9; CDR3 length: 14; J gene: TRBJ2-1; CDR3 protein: CASSLVSGGEEQFF
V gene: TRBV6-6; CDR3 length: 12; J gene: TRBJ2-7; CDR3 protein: CASSHLGHEQYF
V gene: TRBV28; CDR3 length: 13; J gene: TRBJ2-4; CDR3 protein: CASNTGLRDIQYF
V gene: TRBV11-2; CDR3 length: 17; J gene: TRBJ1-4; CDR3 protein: CASSLDREGLLNEKLFF
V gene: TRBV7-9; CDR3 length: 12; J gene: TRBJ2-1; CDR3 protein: CSSSGGYNEQFF
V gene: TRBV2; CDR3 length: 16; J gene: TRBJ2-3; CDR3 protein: CASSQISGGPADTQYF
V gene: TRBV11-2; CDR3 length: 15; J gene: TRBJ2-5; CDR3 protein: CASSLFAGGLETQYF
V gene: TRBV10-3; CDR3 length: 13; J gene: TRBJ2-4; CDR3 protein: CAISEGGGGIQYF
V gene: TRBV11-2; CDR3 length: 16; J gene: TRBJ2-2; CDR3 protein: CASSLRQGRNTGELFF
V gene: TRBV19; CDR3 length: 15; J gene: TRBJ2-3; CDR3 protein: CASTSTGSWADTQYF
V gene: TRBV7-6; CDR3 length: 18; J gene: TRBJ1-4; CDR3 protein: CASSPPLVRSGWVEKLFF
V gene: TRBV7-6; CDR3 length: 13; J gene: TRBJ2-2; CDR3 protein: CASTPGVPGELFF
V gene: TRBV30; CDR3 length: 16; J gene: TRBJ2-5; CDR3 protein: CAWSVGGPGQAVRQYF